One sample yielded the 20 T cell receptor beta chains listed below, sequenced in a study of blood T cell repertoires in COVID-19. Clones were read by immunoSEQ multiplex PCR, and TCRdb kept only the in-frame ones, dropping some. This sample carries 90,000 or so clones, about 89% of them seen once, and the ten largest clones take 3% to 4%. The material sequenced was peripheral blood. Receptors were obtained from a woman aged 65 to 85 with acute or convalescent COVID-19.

V usage is TRBV30 and J usage is TRBJ1-5; 8 bases agree with TRBD1. Looked up from germline, CDR1 is GTSNPN and CDR2 is SVGIG (reference sequence). The CDR3 is 14 residues long. V shed 3 bases and J 5 bases; nucleotides not matched to a gene: 6. The CDR3 nucleotides read TGTGCCTGGAGACATGGGACAGGCTATCAGCCCCAGCATTTT. Its translation is CAWRHGTGYQPQHF. The full variable domain, completed using reference TRBV30 and TRBJ1-5, is SQTIHQWPATLVQPVGSPLSLECTVEGTSNPNLYWYRQAAGRGLQLLFYSVGIGQISSEVPQNLSASRPQDRQFILSSKKLLLSDSGFYLCAWRHGTGYQPQHFGDGTRLSIL.

The chain combines TRBV11-2 with TRBJ2-3; D might be TRBD2 (6 bases). CDR1 is SGHAT, CDR2 FQNNGV, per germline. CDR3 length: 14 residues. Trimming removed 8 bases at V and 3 bases at J, with 15 bases between. The CDR3 region has the DNA TGTGCCAGCCAGAACTACGGGGGTACAGATACGCAGTATTTT. Protein: CASQNYGGTDTQYF.

The chain joins TRBV5-5 to TRBJ2-3; 8 bases line up with TRBD1. Unmatched junction bases numbered 9, after V lost 2 bases and J lost 1 base. Germline lookup yields CDR1 SGHKS and CDR2 YYEKEE (reference sequence). The CDR3 is made up of 17 amino acids. The CDR3 DNA reads TGTGCCAGCAGCTTAGCGAGACAGGGGCGGGGCACAGATACGCAGTATTTT. Its protein product is CASSLARQGRGTDTQYF.

A few counts support this clone. J is TRBJ2-1 and V is TRBV3-1 (or the pseudogene TRBV3-2); 7 positions match TRBD1. The CDR3 is 16 amino acids. The V and J ends lost 4 bases and 4 bases, in that order; junction bases with no gene match: 10. Germline V gene sequence: CDR1 LGHDT, CDR2 YNNKEL (reference sequence). The CDR3: CASSRSSTGRYNEQFF. CDR3 DNA sequence: TGTGCCAGCAGCCGTAGCTCGACAGGGCGGTACAATGAGCAGTTCTTC.

The chain couples TRBV28 to TRBJ2-4, with a tentative D call TRBD1 (5 bases). The CDR3 has 14 amino acids. The V end lost 3 bases, the J end lost 8 bases, and 14 bases lay between the germline ends. Germline CDR1 and CDR2: MDHEN and SYDVKM. DNA of the CDR3: TGTGCCAGCAGTTTCATCAGGGATGCGCACATTCAGTACTTC. Protein sequence: CASSFIRDAHIQYF.

The chain is built from TRBV7-8 and TRBJ1-1; TRBD1 is a possible D gene (5 bases). The germline gives CDR1 SGHVS, CDR2 FQNEAQ. The CDR3 is 13 residues long. V was clipped by 3 bases and J by 3 bases, with 8 bases between them. CDR3 loop: CASSFSRDTEAFF. Written as DNA, the CDR3 is TGTGCCAGCAGCTTTTCCAGGGACACTGAAGCTTTCTTT.

J is TRBJ2-7 and V is TRBV5-4; 9 bases match TRBD1. The CDR3 is made up of 13 amino acids. Trimming took 3 bases from V and 4 from J; bases not matched to a gene: 2. Germline V gene sequence: CDR1 SGHNT, CDR2 YYREEE (reference sequence). CDR3 in DNA: TGTGCCAGCAGCTCGGACAGGGGTTACGAGCAGTACGTC. It codes for CASSSDRGYEQYV.

The V and J genes are TRBV27 and TRBJ2-2; tentatively, D is TRBD2 (6 bases). There are 15 residues in the CDR3. Germline V gene data show CDR1 as MNHEY and CDR2 as SMNVEV (reference sequence). V was clipped by 6 bases and J by 7 bases, with 18 bases between them. As DNA, the CDR3 is TGTGCCAGCAGCCCGGGACTGCTGGGGAGCGGGGAGCTGTTTTTT. Amino acids: CASSPGLLGSGELFF.

The CDR3 DNA is TGTGCCAGCAGTTACCGGACAGGGACAACCCCCACTGAAGCTTTCTTT. Translating gives CASSYRTGTTPTEAFF. The V call is TRBV6-5, the J call TRBJ1-1, with TRBD1 identical over 8 bases. This CDR3 comprises 16 residues. After removal of 2 bases from V and 4 bases from J, the junction contained 9 bases not matched to a gene. CDR1 is MNHEY, CDR2 SVGAGI, per germline.

This clone was seen just once. The chain couples TRBV28 to TRBJ1-2, with unresolved D. V lost 4 bases and J 8 bases, leaving 11 bases between the germline ends. The CDR3 consists of 12 residues. Germline CDR1 MDHEN, CDR2 SYDVKM. CDR3 residues: CASSSSLRGYTF. Here the CDR3 DNA reads TGTGCCAGCAGTTCCTCTCTCAGGGGCTACACCTTC.

A few counts support this clone. V is TRBV29-1 and J is TRBJ1-1, with D unresolved. The V end lost 7 bases, the J end lost 2 bases, and 14 bases lay between the germline ends. CDR1 and CDR2 from the germline V gene are SQVTM and ANQGSEA. This CDR3 spans 13 amino acids. The CDR3 coding sequence is TGCAGCGCCCGGGTGGCAACTAACACTGAAGCTTTCTTT. The encoded protein is CSARVATNTEAFF.

The chain recombines TRBV28 with TRBJ2-1; 8 bases map to TRBD2. This CDR3 region has 15 residues. Germline trimming cut 7 bases from V and 8 bases from J; bases unmatched to any gene: 13. Germline CDR1 and CDR2: MDHEN and SYDVKM. DNA for the CDR3: TGTGCCAGCACTCTACAGAGTCTAGCGGGCGATGAGCAGTTCTTC. Translating gives CASTLQSLAGDEQFF.

V and J are TRBV6-5 and TRBJ1-3; D is possibly TRBD1 (5 bases). The germline V and J ends were trimmed by 6 bases and 1 base, with 13 bases remaining between them. There are 15 residues in the CDR3. Germline V gene data show CDR1 as MNHEY and CDR2 as SVGAGI. The CDR3 DNA sequence: TGTGCCAGCAGGCCCGGACACTCATCTGGAAACACCATATATTTT. Its protein product is CASRPGHSSGNTIYF.

This rearrangement joins TRBV3-1 (or the pseudogene TRBV3-2) to TRBJ2-7, with 8 bases lining up with TRBD2. The CDR3 covers 14 residues. Germline V gene sequence: CDR1 LGHDT, CDR2 YNNKEL (reference sequence). Trimming removed 7 bases from V and 2 bases from J; junction bases left unmatched: 7. The CDR3 bases are TGTGCCAGCACCTATAGCGGGACTACCTACGAGCAGTACTTC. This codes for CASTYSGTTYEQYF.

V usage is TRBV5-4 and J usage is TRBJ2-4, with D hard to call. Germline CDR1 reads SGHNT; CDR2 reads YYREEE (reference sequence). Trimming shortened V by 6 bases and J by 0 bases, and 10 bases separated the two germline ends. The CDR3 has 14 residues. In DNA form, the CDR3 reads TGTGCCAGCATGGCGGATATAGCCAAAAACATTCAGTACTTC. This encodes CASMADIAKNIQYF.

V is TRBV11-2 and J is TRBJ1-6, with TRBD1 matching over 11 bases. V shed 4 bases and J 9 bases; nucleotides not matched to a gene: 11. The CDR3 contains 17 residues. CDR1 and CDR2 from the germline V gene are SGHAT and FQNNGV. The CDR3 coding sequence is TGTGCCAGCAGCTCCCTTTCGCGGGGGACAGGGGGTTCACCCCTCCACTTT. Its protein is CASSSLSRGTGGSPLHF.

This sequence joins TRBV7-9 and TRBJ2-5, with 8 bases that match TRBD2. Germline values: CDR1 SEHNR, CDR2 FQNEAQ (reference sequence). The V and J ends lost 5 bases and 5 bases, in that order; junction bases with no gene match: 13. CDR3 length: 16 residues. CDR3 DNA sequence: TGTGCCAGCAGCCAGTATCCGGGACTAGTGGGGGAGACCCAGTACTTC. It is translated as CASSQYPGLVGETQYF.

This clone was recorded only once. The J gene is TRBJ2-3, the V gene TRBV5-1, with TRBD2 matching over 7 bases. Trimming cost V 4 bases and J 3 bases; bases outside gene matches: 5. Germline V gene lookup returns CDR1 SGHRS and CDR2 YFSETQ. The length of the CDR3 is 14 residues. This CDR3 is CASSGGELTDTQYF. The CDR3 DNA follows: TGCGCCAGCAGCGGGGGGGAGCTGACAGATACGCAGTATTTT.

The chain combines TRBV21-1 with TRBJ1-2. TRBV21-1 is recorded as a pseudogene. There are 17 residues in the CDR3. DNA for the CDR3: TGTGCCAGCAGCAAAGGGGTGGAGGGGATGACGAACTATGGCTACACCTTC. Its translation is CASSKGVEGMTNYGYTF.

The rearrangement uses TRBV12-3 or TRBV12-4 and TRBJ2-5; D might be TRBD2 (5 bases). V was pared by 6 bases and J by 1 base, with 9 bases between. The CDR3 length is 13 residues. The CDR3 DNA follows: TGTGCCAGCAGGTCCGGGGTCCAAGAGACCCAGTACTTC. The encoded protein is CASRSGVQETQYF.